Reported below is one T cell receptor beta chain. This sample is drawn from a study of preoperative IRX-2 immunotherapy in early breast cancer. Assay used: immunoSEQ multiplex PCR; TCRdb lists only in-frame clones, some missing. The table lists approximately 96,000 clones, 86% of them singletons. Treatment here: preoperative locoregional IRX-2 cytokine immunotherapy. Material: tumor tissue, obtained after IRX-2 immunotherapy. The sequence was collected from a human donor with breast cancer.

The CDR3 is CASSPSVNTEAFF. The CDR3 DNA follows: TGTGCCAGCAGCCCAAGTGTGAACACTGAAGCTTTCTTT. The chain recombines TRBV14 with TRBJ1-1; D call uncertain. The CDR3 has 13 residues. From germline, CDR1 is SGHDN and CDR2 FVKESK. Between the trimmed V and J ends, which lost 4 bases and 0 bases, there was a span of 6 bases.